This T cell receptor (beta chain) stems from a study of shared clonotypes between healthy human individuals. Libraries were prepared by immunoSEQ multiplex PCR; TCRdb keeps only in-frame clonotypes and omits some of them. The sample holds around 510,000 clones; approximately 94% are singletons and the top ten take about 0.059%. Germline CDR1 SGHVS, CDR2 FNYEAQ. The trim removed 4 bases at V and 2 bases at J, leaving 9 bases unmatched. The CDR3 is 19 residues long. The chain carries TRBV7-6 and TRBJ2-2; TRBD2 matches at 14 bases. This TCR was recovered from a woman aged 25 to 39 in good health. Sequenced: naive CD4+ T cells sorted from blood. Subset reported: CD45RA+ positively selected. The CDR3 nucleotides read TGTGCCAGCAGCTCCTTCGGGACTAGCGGGAGTAAAAACACCGGGGAGCTGTTTTTT. Its protein is CASSSFGTSGSKNTGELFF.